The 17 T cell receptor beta chains reported below all come from one sample, sequenced in a study of blood T cell repertoires in COVID-19. Produced via immunoSEQ multiplex PCR; TCRdb's table is partial and in-frame only. The sample carries roughly 410,000 clones, approximately 89% recorded once. Input material: peripheral blood. These receptors originate from a woman in her sixties with COVID-19, enrolled during active disease.

The CDR3 region is CSASRQTEAFF. As DNA, the CDR3 is TGCAGTGCAAGCCGCCAAACTGAAGCTTTCTTT. The rearrangement uses TRBV20-1 and TRBJ1-1; D gene unclear. The CDR3 has 11 residues. V gave up 6 bases and J gave up 5 bases, with 10 bases separating them. From germline, CDR1 is DFQATT and CDR2 SNEGSKA (reference sequence).

This sequence joins TRBV4-1 and TRBJ1-2; 7 positions agree with TRBD1. Unmatched junction bases numbered 8, after V lost 3 bases and J lost 4 bases. Germline V gene data show CDR1 as MGHRA and CDR2 as YSYEKL. The CDR3 sequence is 15 residues long. CDR3 sequence reads: CASSHATGRTYGYTF. The CDR3 DNA reads TGCGCCAGCAGCCATGCGACAGGGAGGACCTATGGCTACACCTTC.

The chain combines TRBV19 with TRBJ2-5; D is possibly TRBD1 (6 bases). The V end lost 4 bases, the J end lost 2 bases, and 17 bases lay between the germline ends. The CDR3 length is 16 residues. Germline V gene data show CDR1 as LNHDA and CDR2 as SQIVND (reference sequence). The CDR3: CASSRGRGGTQETQYF. The CDR3 DNA is TGTGCCAGTAGTAGGGGGAGAGGGGGAACACAAGAGACCCAGTACTTC.

The rearrangement joins TRBV3-1 (or the pseudogene TRBV3-2) to TRBJ2-2; 9 positions match TRBD2. Germline trimming cut 6 bases from V and 0 bases from J; bases unmatched to any gene: 5. The CDR3 contains 16 residues. Looked up from germline, CDR1 is LGHDT and CDR2 is YNNKEL (reference sequence). CDR3 protein: CASRTSGGTNTGELFF. The CDR3 region has the DNA TGTGCCAGCAGGACTAGCGGTGGAACGAACACCGGGGAGCTGTTTTTT.

This clone has a single count. The chain recombines TRBV27 with TRBJ1-3; TRBD1 agrees at 8 bases. Looked up from germline, CDR1 is MNHEY and CDR2 is SMNVEV (reference sequence). The trim removed 7 bases at V and 2 bases at J, leaving 1 base unmatched. This CDR3 comprises 13 residues. Here the CDR3 reads CASKDRAGNTIYF. CDR3 sequence (DNA): TGTGCCAGCAAGGACAGGGCTGGAAACACCATATATTTT.

The chain employs TRBV11-2 and TRBJ2-1, with D perhaps TRBD2 (5 bases). Per germline, CDR1 SGHAT and CDR2 FQNNGV. Deletions cut 5 bases from V and 5 bases from J, with 10 bases between. The CDR3 is made up of 13 amino acids. The CDR3 reads CASSPLGDNEQFF. CDR3 nucleotides: TGTGCCAGCAGCCCCCTCGGGGACAATGAGCAGTTCTTC.

The chain has TRBV15 and TRBJ2-3; D might be TRBD1 (5 bases). Trimming took 0 bases from V and 4 from J, leaving 17 bases between them. This CDR3 region has 17 residues. Per germline, CDR1 LNHNV and CDR2 YYDKDF (reference sequence). The CDR3, as DNA: TGTGCCACCAGCAGAGATACAAGCGCAGGGTCGGCAGATACGCAGTATTTT. This sequence encodes CATSRDTSAGSADTQYF.

This clone was seen only once. The genes are TRBV7-9 and TRBJ1-1, with a possible D match to TRBD1 (6 bases). The germline V gene encodes CDR1 SEHNR and CDR2 FQNEAQ (reference sequence). The CDR3 contains 15 residues. V gave up 6 bases and J gave up 9 bases, with 23 bases separating them. The CDR3 sequence: CASSLTQGGLGKAFF. CDR3 bases: TGTGCCAGCAGTTTAACACAGGGAGGGCTCGGTAAAGCTTTCTTT. Full variable domain (outside the CDR3, taken from reference TRBV7-9 and TRBJ1-1): DTGVSQNPRHKITKRGQNVTFRCDPISEHNRLYWYRQTLGQGPEFLTYFQNEAQLEKSRLLSDRFSAERPKGSFSTLEIQRTEQGDSAMYLCASSLTQGGLGKAFFGQGTRLTVV.

The V call is TRBV4-1, the J call TRBJ1-1; 8 nucleotides match TRBD1. The CDR3 spans 18 residues. From germline, CDR1 is MGHRA and CDR2 YSYEKL. J gave up 3 bases and V 3 bases, and 15 bases lay outside the gene matches. CDR3 sequence: CASSQSKLTGTGDTEAFF. The CDR3 DNA is TGCGCCAGCAGCCAGTCAAAGCTAACCGGGACAGGAGACACTGAAGCTTTCTTT.

The chain links TRBV27 to TRBJ1-5; D might be TRBD1 (6 bases). This CDR3 contains 14 residues. CDR1 MNHEY and CDR2 SMNVEV come from the germline V gene (reference sequence). Trimming left V 8 bases short and J 3 bases short, with 14 bases between. CDR3 amino acids: CASAHQGHNQPQHF. The CDR3 coding sequence is TGTGCCAGCGCCCACCAGGGGCACAATCAGCCCCAGCATTTT.

This chain links TRBV28 with TRBJ2-3, with TRBD2 identical over 7 bases. The CDR3 is 15 residues long. Germline assignment: CDR1 MDHEN and CDR2 SYDVKM. V shed 4 bases, J shed 3 bases, and the junction held 7 bases outside the gene matches. The DNA of the CDR3 is TGTGCCAGCAGTTCCCGGGGAGGGTTTACAGATACGCAGTATTTT. Translated, it gives CASSSRGGFTDTQYF.

The sample holds a few counts of this clone. This chain joins TRBV19 and TRBJ1-3; 9 nucleotides match TRBD1. Germline trimming cut 8 bases from V and 13 bases from J; bases unmatched to any gene: 18. CDR1 is LNHDA and CDR2 is SQIVND in the germline V gene (reference sequence). This CDR3 region has 15 residues. As DNA, the CDR3 is TGTGCCAGTGCCCAAGACAGGGGGAGAGGAGTGAGGATATATTTT. It translates to CASAQDRGRGVRIYF.

J is TRBJ2-6 and V is TRBV12-3 or TRBV12-4, with D uncertain. The V end lost 11 bases, the J end lost 0 bases, and 8 bases lay between the germline ends. CDR3 length: 13 amino acids. The CDR3 DNA is TGTGCCGATTCGGTCTCTGGGGCCAACGTCCTGACTTTC. This sequence encodes CADSVSGANVLTF.

The V gene is TRBV4-2, the J gene TRBJ2-3; 11 bases are a match to TRBD2. Germline V gene data show CDR1 as LGHNA and CDR2 as YNFKEQ. V lost 3 bases and J lost 6; bases outside the gene matches: 2. The CDR3 extends over 14 amino acids. The CDR3, as DNA: TGTGCCAGCAGCCAGAGACTAGCGGGGGATACGCAGTATTTT. Translated, it gives CASSQRLAGDTQYF.

The V and J genes are TRBV2 and TRBJ2-2, with 7 bases lining up with TRBD2. From germline, CDR1 is SNHLY and CDR2 FYNNEI. With V trimmed by 3 bases and J by 4 bases, 11 bases remained unmatched. The CDR3 runs 17 residues. DNA of the CDR3: TGTGCCAGCAGTGAGATTGGGGGGGTTGGAAGCACCGGGGAGCTGTTTTTT. Its protein product is CASSEIGGVGSTGELFF.

This clone was seen a single time. The CDR3 loop is CASMQGWTDTQYF. CDR3 in DNA: TGTGCCAGCATGCAGGGGTGGACAGATACGCAGTATTTT. The V call is TRBV2, the J call TRBJ2-3, with D perhaps TRBD1 (6 bases). V lost 7 bases and J 3 bases, leaving 11 bases between the germline ends. CDR1 is SNHLY and CDR2 is FYNNEI in the germline V gene. This CDR3 is built from 13 residues.

The chain couples TRBV30 to TRBJ1-1, with D tentatively TRBD1 (5 bases). Trimming removed 5 bases from V and 2 bases from J, with 9 bases in between. This CDR3 is 12 amino acids long. Germline CDR1 GTSNPN, CDR2 SVGIG (reference sequence). The CDR3 loop is CAWVDRNTEAFF. The DNA of the CDR3 is TGTGCCTGGGTAGACAGAAACACTGAAGCTTTCTTT.